A selection of T cell receptor beta chains follows, all from one sample in a study of graft-versus-host responses after intestinal transplantation. Clones were read by immunoSEQ multiplex PCR, and TCRdb kept only the in-frame ones, dropping some. The sample yields approximately 100,000 clones, about nine tenths seen once. The antigens these receptors bind are not known. The material was unstimulated CD4+ T cells sorted from spleen or lymph node cells, obtained before intestinal transplant. The receptors shown here come from a human donor who received an intestinal transplant. CDR3s include the opening cysteine and the closing phenylalanine or tryptophan. Not every row has a clone size; where given, it reads once, few, many or a size class.

CDR3 protein: CASSFGLGDEQFF; V gene: TRBV11-2; J gene: TRBJ2-1; clone size: NA
CDR3 protein: CASSDREVPTVYEQYF; V gene: TRBV6-1; J gene: TRBJ2-7; clone size: few
CDR3 protein: CASSPRPGGEKLFF; V gene: TRBV27; J gene: TRBJ1-4; clone size: NA
CDR3 protein: CASSASGQGSYEQYF; V gene: TRBV6-1; J gene: TRBJ2-7; clone size: NA
CDR3 protein: CASSPRGARTEAFF; V gene: TRBV19; J gene: TRBJ1-1; clone size: NA
CDR3 protein: CASSPGGGLEQFF; V gene: TRBV13; J gene: TRBJ2-1; clone size: once
CDR3 protein: CASSFYRGNTEAFF; V gene: TRBV5-1; J gene: TRBJ1-1; clone size: NA
CDR3 protein: CASKGARDGEQFF; V gene: TRBV2; J gene: TRBJ2-1; clone size: NA
CDR3 protein: CASSLGAQGYSYEQYF; V gene: TRBV7-8; J gene: TRBJ2-7; clone size: NA
CDR3 protein: CASSYGGSYEQYF; V gene: TRBV6-5; J gene: NA; clone size: NA
CDR3 protein: CASRRTGAKMEAFF; V gene: TRBV6-1; J gene: TRBJ1-1; clone size: NA
CDR3 protein: CASSILDRGDQPQHF; V gene: TRBV19; J gene: TRBJ1-5; clone size: NA
CDR3 protein: CASSLEGTNKPQHF; V gene: TRBV7-8; J gene: TRBJ1-5; clone size: NA
CDR3 protein: CASSMPSGGFYEQYF; V gene: TRBV19; J gene: TRBJ2-7; clone size: NA
CDR3 protein: CASSLIAGQETQYF; V gene: TRBV11-2; J gene: TRBJ2-5; clone size: NA
CDR3 protein: CASTIGGQGGDEQFF; V gene: TRBV7-2; J gene: TRBJ2-1; clone size: NA
CDR3 protein: CASSLAGINTGELFF; V gene: TRBV28; J gene: TRBJ2-2; clone size: NA
CDR3 protein: CASSVRGGGGNEQYF; V gene: TRBV9; J gene: TRBJ2-7; clone size: once
CDR3 protein: CASSFSGVTDTQYF; V gene: TRBV7-3; J gene: TRBJ2-3; clone size: NA
CDR3 protein: CASSPEGGYEQYF; V gene: TRBV7-3; J gene: TRBJ2-7; clone size: NA
CDR3 protein: CASSVGGGGTGEYF; V gene: TRBV9; J gene: TRBJ2-4; clone size: NA
CDR3 protein: CASSFSSGINTEAFF; V gene: TRBV5-1; J gene: TRBJ1-1; clone size: NA
CDR3 protein: CASSLGTAPTNEKLFF; V gene: TRBV5-1; J gene: TRBJ1-4; clone size: NA
CDR3 protein: CASSQSCQGQSSRSGELFF; V gene: TRBV23-1; J gene: TRBJ1-4; clone size: NA
CDR3 protein: CASSEFSLAGPSYEQYF; V gene: TRBV2; J gene: TRBJ2-7; clone size: NA
CDR3 protein: CATSRGTGTGLGNTIYF; V gene: TRBV15; J gene: TRBJ1-3; clone size: few
CDR3 protein: CASSVEGRAAGNTIYF; V gene: TRBV9; J gene: TRBJ1-3; clone size: NA